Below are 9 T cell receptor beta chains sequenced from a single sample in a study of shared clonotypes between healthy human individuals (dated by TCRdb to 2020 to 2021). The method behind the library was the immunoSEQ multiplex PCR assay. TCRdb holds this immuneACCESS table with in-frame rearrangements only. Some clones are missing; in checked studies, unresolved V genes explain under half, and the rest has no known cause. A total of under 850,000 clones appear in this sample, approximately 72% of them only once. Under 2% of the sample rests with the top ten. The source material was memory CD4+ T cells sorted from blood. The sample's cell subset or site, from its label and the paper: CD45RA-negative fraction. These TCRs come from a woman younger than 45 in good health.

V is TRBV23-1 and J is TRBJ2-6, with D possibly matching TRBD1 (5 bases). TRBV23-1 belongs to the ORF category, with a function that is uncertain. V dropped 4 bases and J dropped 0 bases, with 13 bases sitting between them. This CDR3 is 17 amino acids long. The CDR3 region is CASSRQGASSGANVLTF. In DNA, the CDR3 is TGCGCCAGCAGTCGGCAAGGGGCGAGCTCTGGGGCCAACGTCCTGACTTTC.

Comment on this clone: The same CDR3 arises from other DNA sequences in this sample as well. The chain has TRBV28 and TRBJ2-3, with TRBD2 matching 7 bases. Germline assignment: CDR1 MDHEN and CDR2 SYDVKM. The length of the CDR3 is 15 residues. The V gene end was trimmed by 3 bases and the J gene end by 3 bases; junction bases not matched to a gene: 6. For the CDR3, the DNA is TGTGCCAGCAGTTTGTGGGGGGGAGGTACAGATACGCAGTATTTT. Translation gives CASSLWGGGTDTQYF.

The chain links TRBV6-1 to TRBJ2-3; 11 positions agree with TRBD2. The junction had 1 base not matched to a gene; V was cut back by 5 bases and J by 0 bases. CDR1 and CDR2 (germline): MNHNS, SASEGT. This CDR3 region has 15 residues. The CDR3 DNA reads TGTGCCAGCAGTAGACTAGCGGGGAGCACAGATACGCAGTATTTT. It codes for CASSRLAGSTDTQYF.

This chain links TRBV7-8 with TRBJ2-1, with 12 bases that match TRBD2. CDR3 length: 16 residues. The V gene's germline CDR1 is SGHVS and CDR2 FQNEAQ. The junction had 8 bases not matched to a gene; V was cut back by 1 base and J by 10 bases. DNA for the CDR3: TGTGCCAGCAGCTTAGGGACTAGCGGGATGTCCCTGGAGCAGTTCTTC. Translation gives CASSLGTSGMSLEQFF.

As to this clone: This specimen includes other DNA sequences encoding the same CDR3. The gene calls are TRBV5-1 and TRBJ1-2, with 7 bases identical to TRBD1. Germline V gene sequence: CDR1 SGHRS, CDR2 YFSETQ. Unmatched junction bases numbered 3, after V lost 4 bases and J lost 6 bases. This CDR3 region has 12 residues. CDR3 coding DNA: TGCGCCAGCAGCCGCACAGGGGATGGCTACACCTTC. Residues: CASSRTGDGYTF. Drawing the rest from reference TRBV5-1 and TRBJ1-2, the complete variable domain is KAGVTQTPRYLIKTRGQQVTLSCSPISGHRSVSWYQQTPGQGLQFLFEYFSETQRNKGNFPGRFSGRQFSNSRSEMNVSTLELGDSALYLCASSRTGDGYTFGSGTRLTVV.

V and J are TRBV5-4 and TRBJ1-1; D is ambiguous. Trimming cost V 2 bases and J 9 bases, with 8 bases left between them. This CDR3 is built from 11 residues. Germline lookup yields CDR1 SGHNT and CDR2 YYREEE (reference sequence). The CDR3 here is CASSFGEKAFF. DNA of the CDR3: TGTGCCAGCAGCTTCGGGGAAAAAGCTTTCTTT. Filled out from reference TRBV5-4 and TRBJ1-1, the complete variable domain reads ETGVTQSPTHLIKTRGQQVTLRCSSQSGHNTVSWYQQALGQGPQFIFQYYREEENGRGNFPPRFSGLQFPNYSSELNVNALELDDSALYLCASSFGEKAFFGQGTRLTVV.

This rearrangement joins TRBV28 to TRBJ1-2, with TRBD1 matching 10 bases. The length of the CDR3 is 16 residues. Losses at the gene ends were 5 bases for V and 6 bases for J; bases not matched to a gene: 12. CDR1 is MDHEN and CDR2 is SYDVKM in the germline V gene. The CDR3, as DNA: TGTGCCAGCAGTGCCTGGGAGACCGGGACAGGGGATGGCTACACCTTC. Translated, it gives CASSAWETGTGDGYTF.

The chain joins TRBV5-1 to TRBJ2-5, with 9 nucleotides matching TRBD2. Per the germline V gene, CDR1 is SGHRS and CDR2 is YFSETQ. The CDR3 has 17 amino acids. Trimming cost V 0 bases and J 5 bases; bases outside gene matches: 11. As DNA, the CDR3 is TGCGCCAGCAGCTTGGCCGGGCTAGCGGGAACTAGGGAGACCCAGTACTTC. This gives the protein CASSLAGLAGTRETQYF. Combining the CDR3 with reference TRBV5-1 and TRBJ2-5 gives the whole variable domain KAGVTQTPRYLIKTRGQQVTLSCSPISGHRSVSWYQQTPGQGLQFLFEYFSETQRNKGNFPGRFSGRQFSNSRSEMNVSTLELGDSALYLCASSLAGLAGTRETQYFGPGTRLLVL.

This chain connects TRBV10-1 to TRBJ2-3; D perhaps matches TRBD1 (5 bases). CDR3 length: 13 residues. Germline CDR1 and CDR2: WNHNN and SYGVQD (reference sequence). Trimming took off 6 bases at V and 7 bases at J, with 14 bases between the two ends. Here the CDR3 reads CASSDSGINTQYF. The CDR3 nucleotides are TGCGCCAGCAGCGACTCAGGGATAAATACGCAGTATTTT.